The 27 T cell receptor beta chains presented below share a single source sample, sequenced in a study of blood T cell repertoires in COVID-19. Profiled with immunoSEQ multiplex PCR; TCRdb holds only in-frame clones, not every one. The data contain over 100,000 clones, roughly 80% of them seen just once; the ten biggest clones take up 3.3%. The sample taken for sequencing was peripheral blood. These TCRs come from a woman over 75 with active or convalescent COVID-19.

The chain uses TRBV5-6 and TRBJ2-1, with 15 bases identical to TRBD2. Germline lookup yields CDR1 SGHDT and CDR2 YYEEEE. With 4 bases clipped from V and 7 bases from J, the junction kept 6 bases outside the gene matches. There are 16 residues in the CDR3. CDR3 region: CASSRGLAGGGNEQFF. The CDR3 nucleotides are TGTGCCAGCAGCCGGGGACTAGCGGGAGGAGGGAATGAGCAGTTCTTC.

This clone is a singleton in its sample. The V call is TRBV10-3, the J call TRBJ2-1; the match to TRBD2 covers 9 bases. CDR3 size: 15 residues. J gave up 5 bases and V 6 bases, and 8 bases lay outside the gene matches. From germline, CDR1 is ENHRY and CDR2 SYGVKD. In nucleotides, the CDR3 is TGTGCCATCAGAACGGGACTAGCAAATAACAATGAGCAGTTCTTC. This codes for CAIRTGLANNNEQFF.

The genes are TRBV28 and TRBJ2-1; tentatively, D is TRBD1 (5 bases). Per germline, CDR1 MDHEN and CDR2 SYDVKM. The CDR3 covers 12 residues. CDR3 protein: CAIGQVAHEQFF. CDR3 DNA sequence: TGTGCTATAGGACAAGTTGCCCATGAGCAGTTCTTC.

CDR3 DNA: TGTGCCAGCAGCCGGGGACAGGTTGACACCGGGGAGCTGTTTTTT. Translated: CASSRGQVDTGELFF. J is TRBJ2-2 and V is TRBV5-6; TRBD1 matches at 8 bases. CDR1 and CDR2 (germline): SGHDT, YYEEEE. Unmatched junction bases numbered 5, after V lost 4 bases and J lost 3 bases. The CDR3 contains 15 residues.

This clone was seen a handful of times. The gene calls are TRBV25-1 and TRBJ1-2, with 8 bases matching TRBD1. Germline CDR1 is MGHDK and CDR2 is SYGVNS. The CDR3 consists of 14 residues. Germline trimming cut 8 bases from V and 6 bases from J; bases unmatched to any gene: 11. The CDR3 region has the DNA TGTGCCAGCGTTAGGACAGGGCAAACTGATGGCTACACCTTC. It specifies CASVRTGQTDGYTF.

This clone was detected only once. The chain joins TRBV5-1 to TRBJ1-3, with TRBD1 matching over 8 bases. The length of the CDR3 is 16 residues. Germline V gene sequence: CDR1 SGHRS, CDR2 YFSETQ. Trimming took 4 bases from V and 4 from J; bases not matched to a gene: 10. As DNA, the CDR3 is TGCGCCAGCAGCCGTGGACAGGGTTCCTCAGGAAACACCATATATTTT. It yields the protein CASSRGQGSSGNTIYF.

The V and J genes are TRBV5-8 and TRBJ2-1; TRBD1 aligns across 10 bases. V shed 3 bases, J shed 4 bases, and the junction held 4 bases outside the gene matches. The CDR3 sequence is 15 residues long. Germline CDR1 is SGHTS and CDR2 is YDEGEE. DNA for the CDR3: TGTGCCAGCAGCTGGGGACAGGGGACATACAATGAGCAGTTCTTC. It translates to CASSWGQGTYNEQFF. Using reference TRBV5-8 and TRBJ2-1 for the parts outside the CDR3, the full variable domain is EAGVTQSPTHLIKTRGQQATLRCSPISGHTSVYWYQQALGLGLQFLLWYDEGEERNRGNFPPRFSGRQFPNYSSELNVNALELEDSALYLCASSWGQGTYNEQFFGPGTRLTVL.

The chain couples TRBV9 to TRBJ2-1; 10 bases align to TRBD2. CDR1 is SGDLS, CDR2 YYNGEE, per germline. The CDR3 covers 16 residues. Losses at the gene ends were 4 bases for V and 5 bases for J; bases not matched to a gene: 9. DNA of the CDR3: TGTGCCAGCAGCCCCCACTTAGCGGGGGGCAACAATGAGCAGTTCTTC. This gives the protein CASSPHLAGGNNEQFF.

This rearrangement joins TRBV28 to TRBJ1-3; D gene unclear. The V end lost 6 bases, the J end lost 1 base, and 10 bases lay between the germline ends. The CDR3 loop spans 14 amino acids. Germline values: CDR1 MDHEN, CDR2 SYDVKM. The CDR3 loop reads CASRLPNSGNTIYF. CDR3 in DNA: TGTGCCAGCAGGCTTCCTAATTCTGGAAACACCATATATTTT.

The chain uses TRBV25-1 and TRBJ1-1; TRBD1 matches at 8 bases. The CDR3 length is 13 residues. J gave up 5 bases and V 4 bases, and 3 bases lay outside the gene matches. The germline V gene has CDR1 MGHDK and CDR2 SYGVNS. The CDR3 region has the DNA TGTGCCAGCAGTGCACAGGGGGGGACTGAAGCTTTCTTT. It is translated as CASSAQGGTEAFF.

The CDR3: CASSQDNRLAGETQYF. The CDR3 bases are TGTGCCAGCAGCCAAGATAATCGCCTAGCGGGTGAGACCCAGTACTTC. The chain has TRBV3-1 (or the pseudogene TRBV3-2) and TRBJ2-5; 8 bases align to TRBD2. Germline V gives CDR1 LGHDT, CDR2 YNNKEL (reference sequence). The CDR3 sequence is 16 residues long. V trimming: 0 bases; J trimming: 5 bases; junction bases outside the gene matches: 8.

The gene calls are TRBV6-5 and TRBJ1-1; no firm D call. The CDR3 is 15 amino acids. Per the germline V gene, CDR1 is MNHEY and CDR2 is SVGAGI. The V end lost 7 bases, the J end lost 7 bases, and 22 bases lay between the germline ends. The CDR3: CASISSFRGSGEAFF. CDR3 nucleotide sequence: TGTGCCAGCATCTCCAGTTTTAGAGGGAGTGGTGAAGCTTTCTTT.

The genes are TRBV7-3 and TRBJ2-3; 7 bases fit TRBD2. The CDR3 is 14 amino acids. Per the germline V gene, CDR1 is SGHTA and CDR2 is FQGTGA. The trim removed 6 bases at V and 0 bases at J, leaving 3 bases unmatched. The CDR3 region has the DNA TGTGCCAGCAGAAGCGGGGTTAGCACAGATACGCAGTATTTT. This translates into CASRSGVSTDTQYF.

The V and J genes are TRBV11-2 and TRBJ2-7; 12 bases are shared with TRBD2. Germline trimming cut 5 bases from V and 7 bases from J; bases unmatched to any gene: 9. Per germline, CDR1 SGHAT and CDR2 FQNNGV. The CDR3 runs 15 residues. This chain's CDR3 is CASSGLAGGPGEQYF. The CDR3 nucleotides read TGTGCCAGCAGCGGCCTAGCGGGAGGGCCGGGGGAGCAGTACTTC.

This rearrangement joins TRBV7-9 to TRBJ2-7; D is uncertain. CDR3 size: 14 residues. CDR1 is SEHNR, CDR2 FQNEAQ, per germline (reference sequence). V was cut by 2 bases and J by 9 bases, with 17 bases left in between. CDR3 amino acids: CASSLISQVPRQYF. The CDR3 DNA reads TGTGCCAGCAGCTTAATCTCCCAGGTTCCCCGGCAGTACTTC. The whole variable domain, filled in from reference TRBV7-9 and TRBJ2-7, reads DTGVSQNPRHKITKRGQNVTFRCDPISEHNRLYWYRQTLGQGPEFLTYFQNEAQLEKSRLLSDRFSAERPKGSFSTLEIQRTEQGDSAMYLCASSLISQVPRQYFGPGTRLTVT.

The chain employs TRBV5-1 and TRBJ2-5; 10 bases are shared with TRBD2. Germline CDR1 reads SGHRS; CDR2 reads YFSETQ. Germline trimming cut 0 bases from V and 5 bases from J; bases unmatched to any gene: 10. This CDR3 region has 17 residues. CDR3 in amino acids: CASSLGVAGGQFETQYF. For the CDR3, the DNA is TGCGCCAGCAGCTTGGGAGTAGCGGGGGGCCAATTCGAGACCCAGTACTTC.

The chain couples TRBV18 to TRBJ1-3; TRBD1 matches at 9 bases. The CDR3 length is 14 residues. Unmatched junction bases numbered 1, after V lost 3 bases and J lost 4 bases. Germline CDR1 is KGHSH and CDR2 is LQKENI. The CDR3 nucleotides are TGTGCCAGCTCACCGACAGGGGGAGGAAACACCATATATTTT. As protein: CASSPTGGGNTIYF.

The count of this clone is one. The V call is TRBV28, the J call TRBJ1-2; a weak D match, TRBD1 (5 bases). V was clipped by 8 bases and J by 4 bases, with 14 bases between them. The CDR3 is 13 amino acids. Germline V lookup: CDR1 MDHEN, CDR2 SYDVKM. CDR3 loop: CASGSGHLYGYTF. The CDR3 bases are TGTGCCAGCGGAAGTGGACACCTCTATGGCTACACCTTC.

This chain uses TRBV24-1 with TRBJ2-7; TRBD1 might be the D (7 bases). V shed 3 bases and J shed 4 bases, with 12 bases lying between them. Germline lookup yields CDR1 KGHDR and CDR2 SFDVKD. The CDR3 has 14 amino acids. The CDR3 sequence: CATSDGRGVYEQYF. In DNA, the CDR3 is TGTGCCACCAGTGATGGCAGGGGGGTTTACGAGCAGTACTTC.

J is TRBJ1-3 and V is TRBV7-2, with D hard to call. CDR3 length: 17 residues. CDR1 SGHTA and CDR2 FQGNSA come from the germline V gene. Deletions cut 1 base from V and 0 bases from J, with 13 bases between. CDR3 nucleotide sequence: TGTGCCAGCAGCTTAGGGGTCGCGAGAGGCTCTGGAAACACCATATATTTT. Translating gives CASSLGVARGSGNTIYF.

This chain connects TRBV19 to TRBJ1-4; tentative D call: TRBD1 (5 bases). The germline gives CDR1 LNHDA, CDR2 SQIVND (reference sequence). The CDR3 runs to 13 residues. V gave up 8 bases and J gave up 1 base, with 8 bases separating them. The CDR3 reads CASGGGTNEKLFF. The CDR3 DNA sequence: TGTGCCAGTGGGGGAGGAACTAATGAAAAACTGTTTTTT.

This clone was observed once. The chain is built from TRBV6-1 and TRBJ1-5; 7 bases map to TRBD1. This CDR3 is 16 amino acids long. With 4 bases clipped from V and 0 bases from J, the junction kept 6 bases outside the gene matches. Germline V gene lookup returns CDR1 MNHNS and CDR2 SASEGT. CDR3 loop: CASSVDRERSNQPQHF. CDR3 bases: TGTGCCAGCAGTGTCGACAGGGAACGTAGCAATCAGCCCCAGCATTTT.

J is TRBJ2-1 and V is TRBV28, with D maybe TRBD1 (6 bases). V shed 4 bases and J shed 8 bases, with 9 bases lying between them. This CDR3 contains 12 residues. CDR1 and CDR2 from the germline V gene are MDHEN and SYDVKM. CDR3 residues: CASSSDSYEQFF. CDR3 nucleotide sequence: TGTGCCAGCAGTTCGGACAGTTATGAGCAGTTCTTC.

The V and J genes are TRBV29-1 and TRBJ1-1; TRBD1 might be the D (5 bases). Germline CDR1 reads SQVTM; CDR2 reads ANQGSEA. Trimming shortened V by 4 bases and J by 4 bases, and 13 bases separated the two germline ends. The CDR3 runs 13 residues. The CDR3 coding sequence is TGCAGCGTTGTTTTAGGGGCTAGCACTGAAGCTTTCTTT. This sequence encodes CSVVLGASTEAFF.

Only one count was recorded for this clone. The chain uses TRBV18 and TRBJ1-1; 9 nucleotides line up with TRBD1. The CDR3 runs 13 residues. The V and J ends lost 5 bases and 5 bases, in that order; junction bases with no gene match: 3. Germline V gene sequence: CDR1 KGHSH, CDR2 LQKENI. The CDR3 loop reads CASSKDRGTEAFF. The DNA of the CDR3 is TGTGCCAGCTCAAAAGACAGGGGGACTGAAGCTTTCTTT.

The chain joins TRBV4-1 to TRBJ2-1; tentative D call: TRBD2 (6 bases). Germline V gives CDR1 MGHRA, CDR2 YSYEKL. This CDR3 spans 16 amino acids. Deletions cut 3 bases from V and 10 bases from J, with 22 bases between. The CDR3 DNA reads TGCGCCAGCAGCCAGGAAATACTAGGGGTCGGGGGAGAGCAGTTCTTC. It is translated as CASSQEILGVGGEQFF.

This clone was seen only once. The genes are TRBV10-3 and TRBJ1-1; 11 positions match TRBD1. J lost 4 bases, V lost 2 bases, and 6 bases had no gene match. The CDR3 sequence is 16 residues long. CDR1 and CDR2 (germline): ENHRY, SYGVKD. The CDR3 DNA reads as TGTGCCATCAGTGAGGGACAGGGGGCGCGGAGCACTGAAGCTTTCTTT. Its protein is CAISEGQGARSTEAFF.